The present entry profiles one T cell receptor (beta chain) with its context. Its antigen is currently not known. No base quality information exists; no much larger clone differs at one position. The germline V gene (reference sequence) provides CDR1 SEHNR and CDR2 FQNEAQ. There are 15 amino acids in the CDR3, from cysteine to phenylalanine inclusive. Solely the CDR3 DNA is kept, with 45 bases framed from the first base. Trimming leaves V shorter by 5 bases and J shorter by 3 bases, with the junction holding 5 bases beyond the gene matches. These data are taken from a study of T cell changes during pregnancy in multiple sclerosis (dated by TCRdb to the late 2010s). Concerning the study at large: In women with multiple sclerosis, the researchers looked at how the T cell repertoire shifted as pregnancy progressed.

Library prep was done by the immunoSEQ multiplex PCR assay. TCRdb took this table from immuneACCESS and kept in-frame rearrangements with V and J called. Such tables lack part of the clones; where checked against another copy, unresolved V genes explain under half of the gap, and the rest is unexplained. This sample is represented by about 68,000 clones; more than 80% of them were singletons. Of the sample, around 0.86% falls within the top ten clones. The chain was built from TRBV7-9 and TRBJ2-5, with 11 middle bases fitting TRBD1. This receptor was obtained from a female donor with multiple sclerosis, enrolled in a pregnancy study. Source: peripheral blood, taken in the second trimester of pregnancy. The CDR3 sequence is CASSRPGQGEETQYF. The nucleotides read TGTGCCAGCAGCAGACCGGGACAGGGGGAAGAGACCCAGTACTTC.